Included here is one T cell receptor beta chain sequence, with context. This sample was included in a study of blood T cell repertoires in COVID-19. Study background: Sample material is recorded as cDNA or gDNA derived from T cells, B-cell-depleted T cells, or PBMCs.

Sequenced by immunoSEQ multiplex PCR; TCRdb stores in-frame clones only, minus some. This sample has roughly 250,000 clones, with 84% found just once. J was trimmed by 4 bases and V by 1 base; bases with no gene match: 7. CDR1 and CDR2 from the germline V gene are ENHRY and SYGVKD. The CDR3 spans 17 residues. Material for sequencing was peripheral blood. The chain links TRBV10-3 to TRBJ2-1; TRBD1 matches at 10 bases. This clonotype was sampled from a man aged 50 or older with acute or convalescent COVID-19. CDR3 nucleotide sequence: TGTGCCATCAGTGAGTTCCAGGGACAGGGGCTATACAATGAGCAGTTCTTC. This gives the protein CAISEFQGQGLYNEQFF.